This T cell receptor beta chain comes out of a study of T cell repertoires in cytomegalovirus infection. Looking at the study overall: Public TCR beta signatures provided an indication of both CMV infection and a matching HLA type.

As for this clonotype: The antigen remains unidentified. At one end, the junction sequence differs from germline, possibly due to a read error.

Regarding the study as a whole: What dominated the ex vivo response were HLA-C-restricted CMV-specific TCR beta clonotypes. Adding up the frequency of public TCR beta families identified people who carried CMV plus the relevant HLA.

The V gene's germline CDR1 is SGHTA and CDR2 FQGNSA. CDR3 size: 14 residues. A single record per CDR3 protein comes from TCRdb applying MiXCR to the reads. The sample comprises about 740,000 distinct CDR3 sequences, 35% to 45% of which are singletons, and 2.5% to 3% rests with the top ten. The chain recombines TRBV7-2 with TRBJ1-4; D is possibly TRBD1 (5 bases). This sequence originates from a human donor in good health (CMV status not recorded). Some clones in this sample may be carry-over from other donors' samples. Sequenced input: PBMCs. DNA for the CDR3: TGTGCCCGCAGCTCTCATGGGGGTAATGAAAAACTGTTTTTT. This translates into CARSSHGGNEKLFF.